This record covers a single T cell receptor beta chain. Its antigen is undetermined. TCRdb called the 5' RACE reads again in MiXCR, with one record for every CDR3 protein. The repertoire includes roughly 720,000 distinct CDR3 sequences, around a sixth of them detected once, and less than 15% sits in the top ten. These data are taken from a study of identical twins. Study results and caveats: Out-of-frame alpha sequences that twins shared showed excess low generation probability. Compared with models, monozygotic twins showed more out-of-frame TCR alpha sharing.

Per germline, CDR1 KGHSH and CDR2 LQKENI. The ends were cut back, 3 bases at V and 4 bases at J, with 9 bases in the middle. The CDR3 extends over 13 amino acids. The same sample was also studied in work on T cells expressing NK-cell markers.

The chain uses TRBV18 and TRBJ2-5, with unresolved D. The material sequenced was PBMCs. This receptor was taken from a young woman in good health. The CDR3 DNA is TGTGCCAGCTCACCTCAAAACCGAGAGACCCAGTACTTC. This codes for CASSPQNRETQYF.